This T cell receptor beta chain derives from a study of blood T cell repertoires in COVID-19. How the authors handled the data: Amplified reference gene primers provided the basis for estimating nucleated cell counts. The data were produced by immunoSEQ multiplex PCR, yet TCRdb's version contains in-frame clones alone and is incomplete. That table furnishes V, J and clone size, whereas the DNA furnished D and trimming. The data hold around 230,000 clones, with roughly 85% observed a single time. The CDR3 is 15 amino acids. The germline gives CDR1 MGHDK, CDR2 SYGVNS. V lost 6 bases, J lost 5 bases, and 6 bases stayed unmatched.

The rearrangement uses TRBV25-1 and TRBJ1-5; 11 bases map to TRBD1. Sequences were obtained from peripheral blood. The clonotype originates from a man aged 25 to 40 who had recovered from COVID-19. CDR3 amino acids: CASSPDRGLDQPQHF. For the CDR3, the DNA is TGTGCCAGCAGCCCGGACAGGGGGCTGGATCAGCCCCAGCATTTT.